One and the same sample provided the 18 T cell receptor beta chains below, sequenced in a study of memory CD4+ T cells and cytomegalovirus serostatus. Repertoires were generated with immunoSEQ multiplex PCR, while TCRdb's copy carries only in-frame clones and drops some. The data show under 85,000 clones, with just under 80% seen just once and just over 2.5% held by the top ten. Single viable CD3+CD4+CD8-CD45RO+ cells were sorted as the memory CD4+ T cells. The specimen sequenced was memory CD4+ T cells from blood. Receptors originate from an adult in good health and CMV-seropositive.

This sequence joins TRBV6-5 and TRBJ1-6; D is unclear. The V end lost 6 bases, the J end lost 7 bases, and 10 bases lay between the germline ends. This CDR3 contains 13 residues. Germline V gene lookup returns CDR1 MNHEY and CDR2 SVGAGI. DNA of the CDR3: TGTGCCAGCAGCTATGGAAGAAATTCACCCCTCCACTTT. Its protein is CASSYGRNSPLHF.

The CDR3 bases are TGTGCCAGCAGCGCCAACAGTCGAGGAAACACCATATATTTT. Translated: CASSANSRGNTIYF. The chain employs TRBV7-9 and TRBJ1-3; the D is unclear. This CDR3 is built from 14 residues. Trimming took off 5 bases at V and 4 bases at J, with 12 bases between the two ends. Germline V gives CDR1 SEHNR, CDR2 FQNEAQ (reference sequence). Supplemented by reference TRBV7-9 and TRBJ1-3, the full variable domain reads DTGVSQNPRHKITKRGQNVTFRCDPISEHNRLYWYRQTLGQGPEFLTYFQNEAQLEKSRLLSDRFSAERPKGSFSTLEIQRTEQGDSAMYLCASSANSRGNTIYFGEGSWLTVV.

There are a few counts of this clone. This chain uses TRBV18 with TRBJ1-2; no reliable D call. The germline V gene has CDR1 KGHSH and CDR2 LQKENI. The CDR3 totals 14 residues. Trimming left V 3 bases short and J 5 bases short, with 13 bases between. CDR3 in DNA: TGTGCCAGCTCACCGAGGGAAAATCCATATGGCTACACCTTC. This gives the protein CASSPRENPYGYTF. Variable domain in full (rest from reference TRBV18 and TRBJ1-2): NAGVMQNPRHLVRRRGQEARLRCSPMKGHSHVYWYRQLPEEGLKFMVYLQKENIIDESGMPKERFSAEFPKEGPSILRIQQVVRGDSAAYFCASSPRENPYGYTFGSGTRLTVV.

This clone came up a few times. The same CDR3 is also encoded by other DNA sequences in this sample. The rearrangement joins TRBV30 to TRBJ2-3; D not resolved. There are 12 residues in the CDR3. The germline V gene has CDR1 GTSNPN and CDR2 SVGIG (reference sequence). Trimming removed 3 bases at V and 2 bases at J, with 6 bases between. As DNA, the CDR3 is TGTGCCTGGAGCCCCCCCACAGATACGCAGTATTTT. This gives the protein CAWSPPTDTQYF.

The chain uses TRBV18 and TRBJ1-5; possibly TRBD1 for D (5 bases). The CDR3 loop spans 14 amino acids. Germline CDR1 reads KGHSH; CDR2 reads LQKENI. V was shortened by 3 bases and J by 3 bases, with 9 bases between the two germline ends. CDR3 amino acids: CASSPDSLNQPQHF. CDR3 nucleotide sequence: TGTGCCAGCTCACCCGACAGCCTCAATCAGCCCCAGCATTTT.

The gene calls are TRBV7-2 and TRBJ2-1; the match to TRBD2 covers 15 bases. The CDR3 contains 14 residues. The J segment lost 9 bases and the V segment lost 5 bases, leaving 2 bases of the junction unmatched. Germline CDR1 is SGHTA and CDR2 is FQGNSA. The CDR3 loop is CASSGLAGGSEQFF. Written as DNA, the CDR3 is TGTGCCAGCAGCGGACTAGCGGGGGGGAGTGAGCAGTTCTTC.

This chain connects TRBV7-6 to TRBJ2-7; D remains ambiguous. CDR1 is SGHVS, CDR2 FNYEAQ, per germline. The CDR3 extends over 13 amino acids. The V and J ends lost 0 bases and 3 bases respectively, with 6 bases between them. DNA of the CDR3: TGTGCCAGCAGCTTAGCCCCCGGCTACGAGCAGTACTTC. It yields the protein CASSLAPGYEQYF.

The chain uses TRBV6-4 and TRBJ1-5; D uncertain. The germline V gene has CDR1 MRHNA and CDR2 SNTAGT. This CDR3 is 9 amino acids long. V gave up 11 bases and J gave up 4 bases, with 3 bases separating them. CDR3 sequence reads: CAGNQPQHF. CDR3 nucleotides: TGTGCCGGGAATCAGCCCCAGCATTTT.

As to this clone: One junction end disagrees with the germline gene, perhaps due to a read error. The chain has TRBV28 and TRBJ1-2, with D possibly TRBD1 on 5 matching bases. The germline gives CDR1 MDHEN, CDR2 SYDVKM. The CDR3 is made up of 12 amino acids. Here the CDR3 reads CASNSGTSPGAF. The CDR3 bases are TGTGCCAGCAATTCCGGGACCTCACCTGGGGCCTTC.

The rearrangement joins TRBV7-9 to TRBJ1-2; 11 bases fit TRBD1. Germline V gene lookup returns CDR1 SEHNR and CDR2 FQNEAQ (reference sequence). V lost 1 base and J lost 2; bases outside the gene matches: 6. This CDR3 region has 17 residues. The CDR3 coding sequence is TGTGCCAGCAGCTTAGTAAGGGACAGGGGGAGGAACTATGGCTACACCTTC. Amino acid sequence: CASSLVRDRGRNYGYTF.

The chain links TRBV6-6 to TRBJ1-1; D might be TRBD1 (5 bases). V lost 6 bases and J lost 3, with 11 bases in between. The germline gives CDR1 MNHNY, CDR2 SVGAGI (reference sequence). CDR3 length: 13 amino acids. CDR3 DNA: TGTGCCAGCAGCCACCGCAGGGACACTGAAGCTTTCTTT. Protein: CASSHRRDTEAFF.

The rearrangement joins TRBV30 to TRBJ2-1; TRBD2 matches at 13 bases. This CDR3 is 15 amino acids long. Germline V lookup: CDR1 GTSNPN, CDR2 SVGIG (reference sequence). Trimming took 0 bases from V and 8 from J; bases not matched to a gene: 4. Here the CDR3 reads CAWSVLAGGRDEQFF. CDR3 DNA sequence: TGTGCCTGGAGTGTACTAGCGGGGGGGAGGGATGAGCAGTTCTTC.

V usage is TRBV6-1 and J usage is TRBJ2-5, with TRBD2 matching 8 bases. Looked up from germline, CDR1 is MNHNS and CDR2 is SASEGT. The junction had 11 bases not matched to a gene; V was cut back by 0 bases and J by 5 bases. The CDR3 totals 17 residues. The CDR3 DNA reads TGTGCCAGCAGTGAAGCGCTCGTCGGGGGGGCCGGGGAGACCCAGTACTTC. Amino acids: CASSEALVGGAGETQYF.

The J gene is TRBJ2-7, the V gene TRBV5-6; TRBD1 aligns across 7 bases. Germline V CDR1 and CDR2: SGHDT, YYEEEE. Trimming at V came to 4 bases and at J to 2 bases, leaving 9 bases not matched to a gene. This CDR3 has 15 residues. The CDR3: CASSRTGVNPYEQYV. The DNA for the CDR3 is TGTGCCAGCAGCCGGACAGGCGTTAACCCCTACGAGCAGTACGTC.

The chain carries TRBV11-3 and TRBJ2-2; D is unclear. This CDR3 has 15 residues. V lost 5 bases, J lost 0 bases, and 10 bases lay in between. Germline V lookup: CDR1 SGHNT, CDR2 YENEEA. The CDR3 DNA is TGTGCCAGCAGCGCCAGGCAGTCGAACACCGGGGAGCTGTTTTTT. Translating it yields CASSARQSNTGELFF.

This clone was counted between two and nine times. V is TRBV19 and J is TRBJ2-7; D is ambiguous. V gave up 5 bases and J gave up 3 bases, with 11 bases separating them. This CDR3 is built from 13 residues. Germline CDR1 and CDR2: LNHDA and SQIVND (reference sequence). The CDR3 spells CASSQVDGYEQYV. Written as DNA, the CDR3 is TGTGCCAGTAGTCAGGTGGATGGCTACGAGCAGTACGTC.

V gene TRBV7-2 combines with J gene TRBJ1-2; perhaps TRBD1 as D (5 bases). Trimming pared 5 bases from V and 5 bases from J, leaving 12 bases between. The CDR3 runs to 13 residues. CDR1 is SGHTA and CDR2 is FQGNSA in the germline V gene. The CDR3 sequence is CASSVSPGYGYTF. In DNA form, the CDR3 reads TGTGCCAGCAGCGTCTCCCCAGGGTATGGCTACACCTTC.

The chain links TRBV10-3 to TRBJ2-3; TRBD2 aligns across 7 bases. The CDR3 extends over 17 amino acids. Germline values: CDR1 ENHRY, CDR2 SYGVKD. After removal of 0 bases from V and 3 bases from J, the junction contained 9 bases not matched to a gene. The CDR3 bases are TGTGCCATCAGTGAGTCGGCGGGGGAGACGAGGACAGATACGCAGTATTTT. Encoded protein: CAISESAGETRTDTQYF.